The following is a TCR beta chain sequence with its context. Its matching antigen is unknown. Unique molecular identifiers were used to barcode this TCRbeta library. TCRdb processed the PCR reads anew with MiXCR; each CDR3 protein has one entry. Found here are about 980,000 distinct CDR3 sequences, about 26% of them singletons; the top ten hold approximately 30%. The V and J ends lost 5 bases and 7 bases, in that order; junction bases with no gene match: 10. Germline V gene data show CDR1 as SGHVS and CDR2 as FQNEAQ. The CDR3 loop spans 15 amino acids. The source of the sample is a study of T-cell reconstitution after alpha-beta-depleted transplantation in children. Findings and limits, study-wide: It was surviving recipient T cells and thymic progenitors that gave some patients high TCRbeta diversity at day 60. T-cell counts and diversity were attributed mostly to newly produced T cells one year after transplant. At around two months after transplant, the alpha-beta T cells were reportedly derived from several hundred expanded clones that came from non-depleted graft cells.

The source material was PBMCs, mostly from graft donor cells, sampled 360 days after TCRalphabeta/CD19-depleted stem cell transplant. The sequence came from a boy less than two years old who had a stem cell transplant for SCID, so the T cells may come from the graft donor. The chain combines TRBV7-8 with TRBJ1-5; 8 bases agree with TRBD1. For the CDR3, the DNA is TGTGCCAGCAGCCCCGTGGACAGGGCATTACAGCCCCAGCATTTT. Translated, it gives CASSPVDRALQPQHF.